These T cell receptor beta chains were read from a single sample in a study of Ad26.COV2.S vaccination and SARS-CoV-2 variants. The data were produced by immunoSEQ multiplex PCR, yet TCRdb's version contains in-frame clones alone and is incomplete. Of about 98,000 clones in the sample, about 78% are singletons; the top ten hold approximately 15%. The source was peripheral blood, collected after recovery from COVID-19. These TCRs come from a human donor who had recovered from COVID-19. CDR3s include the opening cysteine and the closing phenylalanine or tryptophan.

j_call,v_call,cdr3_aa
TRBJ1-1,TRBV11-2,CASSLVPTGTEAFF
TRBJ2-1,TRBV11-2,CASSLVRVNEQFF
TRBJ1-2,TRBV12-3/TRBV12-4,CASRPGGGGYTF
TRBJ1-6,TRBV2,CAGRGGSYNSPLHF
TRBJ1-2,TRBV6-5,CASSLGQGVYNYGYTF
TRBJ1-2,TRBV5-1,CASSEDRFYGYTF
TRBJ2-7,TRBV28,CATRGQGSYEQYF
TRBJ2-3,TRBV19,CASSDSRGTASTDTQYF
TRBJ2-7,TRBV11-2,CASSPPGGAYEQYF
TRBJ2-2,TRBV19,CASIAGTGGFGELFF
TRBJ2-5,TRBV21-1,CASIYREEKKETQYF
TRBJ2-3,TRBV7-3,CASSLRAGKTSGASTDTQYF
TRBJ2-6,TRBV6-4,CASSDSIPGHSGANVLTF
TRBJ2-2,TRBV5-1,CASSLEADTGELFF
TRBJ2-5,TRBV2,CASRRQAGETQYF
TRBJ1-1,TRBV30,CAWSSEMNTEAFF
TRBJ2-1,TRBV15,CATSRARGGDNEQFF
TRBJ1-2,TRBV28,CASILRGQGSYGYTF
TRBJ2-7,TRBV5-1,CASSLDTGWGYEQYF
TRBJ1-2,TRBV4-1,CASSQGFSGYGYTF
TRBJ1-2,TRBV15,CATSSRPGQGIDYGYTF
TRBJ1-6,TRBV25-1,CASSGSDRVNSPLHF
TRBJ1-2,TRBV29-1,CSVETGFLTF
TRBJ2-5,TRBV7-2,CASSPGTGGAYETQYF